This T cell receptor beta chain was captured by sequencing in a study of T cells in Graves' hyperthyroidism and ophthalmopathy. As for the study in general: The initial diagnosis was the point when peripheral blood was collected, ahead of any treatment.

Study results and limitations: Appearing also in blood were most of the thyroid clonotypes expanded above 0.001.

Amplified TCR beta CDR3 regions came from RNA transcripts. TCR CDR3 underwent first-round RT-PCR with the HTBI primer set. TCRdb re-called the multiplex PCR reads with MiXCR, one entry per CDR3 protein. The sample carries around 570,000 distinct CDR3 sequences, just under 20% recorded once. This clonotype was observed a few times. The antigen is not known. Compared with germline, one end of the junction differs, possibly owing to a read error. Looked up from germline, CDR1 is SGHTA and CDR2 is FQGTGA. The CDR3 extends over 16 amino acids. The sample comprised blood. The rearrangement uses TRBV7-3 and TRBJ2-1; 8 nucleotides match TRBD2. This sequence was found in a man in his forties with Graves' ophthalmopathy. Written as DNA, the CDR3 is TGTGCCAGCAGCTTATATAGCGGGACCTCCTCCAATGAGCAGTTCTTC. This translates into CASSLYSGTSSNEQFF. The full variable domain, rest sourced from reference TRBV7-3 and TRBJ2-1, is GAGVSQTPSNKVTEKGKYVELRCDPISGHTALYWYRQSLGQGPEFLIYFQGTGAADDSGLPNDRFFAVRPEGSVSTLKIQRTERGDSAVYLCASSLYSGTSSNEQFFGPGTRLTVL.